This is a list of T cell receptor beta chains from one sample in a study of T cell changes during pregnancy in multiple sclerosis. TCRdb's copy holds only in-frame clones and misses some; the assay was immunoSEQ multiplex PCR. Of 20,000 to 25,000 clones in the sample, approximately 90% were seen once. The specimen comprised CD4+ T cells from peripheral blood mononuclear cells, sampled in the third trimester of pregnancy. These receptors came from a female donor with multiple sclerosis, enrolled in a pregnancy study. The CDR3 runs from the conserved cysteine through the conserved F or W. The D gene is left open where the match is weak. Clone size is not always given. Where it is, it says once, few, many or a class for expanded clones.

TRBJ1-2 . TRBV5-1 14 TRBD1 TGCGCCAGCAGCTTGGACAGGGGCAACTATGGCTACACCTTC CASSLDRGNYGYTF
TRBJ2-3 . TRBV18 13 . TGTGCCAGCTCACCTGAATCAGGGTACACGCAGTATTTT CASSPESGYTQYF
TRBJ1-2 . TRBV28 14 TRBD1 TGTGCCAGCAGTACCCGGACAGGGTCCCATGGCTACACCTTC CASSTRTGSHGYTF
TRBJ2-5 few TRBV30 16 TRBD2 TGTGCCTGGAGCCAGGGACTAGCGGGCTTCTCGGAGACCCAGTACTTC CAWSQGLAGFSETQYF
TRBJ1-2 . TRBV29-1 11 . TGCGCCGAGGGTAGGGACTATGGCTACACCTTC CAEGRDYGYTF
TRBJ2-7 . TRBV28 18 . TGTGCCAGCAGTTTTTTGTTCGGAGGCACTCACCAAGGGCACGAGCAGTACTTC CASSFLFGGTHQGHEQYF
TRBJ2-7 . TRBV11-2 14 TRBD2 TGTGCCAGCAGCAGGACTAGCGGGGGCCACGAGCAGTACTTC CASSRTSGGHEQYF
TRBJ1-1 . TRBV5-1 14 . TGCGCCAGCAGCTTGGACGGGGTTAGCACTGAAGCTTTCTTT CASSLDGVSTEAFF
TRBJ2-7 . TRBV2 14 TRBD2 TGTGCCAGCCACCTGGGACTAGCCCCCTACGAGCAGTACTTC CASHLGLAPYEQYF
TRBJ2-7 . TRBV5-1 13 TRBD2 TGCGCCAGCAGTCCTAGCGGGGTCTACGAGCAGTACTTC CASSPSGVYEQYF
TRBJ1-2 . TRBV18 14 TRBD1 TGTGCCAGCTCACCAGACAGGGGGTCCTATGGCTACACCTTC CASSPDRGSYGYTF
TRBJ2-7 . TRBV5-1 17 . TGCGCCAGCAGCCCGTTACCAGGGGGCGGGGGGGCCTACGAGCAGTACTTC CASSPLPGGGGAYEQYF
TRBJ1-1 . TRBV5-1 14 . TGCGCCAGCAGCTTGGTGGGGGCGCAAACTGAAGCTTTCTTT CASSLVGAQTEAFF
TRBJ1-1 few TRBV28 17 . TGTGCCAGCAGTTTATTCTCGGGGGGACACCGGGGGACTGAAGCTTTCTTT CASSLFSGGHRGTEAFF
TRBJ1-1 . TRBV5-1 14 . TGCGCCAGCAGCTGGGGGGGCATAAACACTGAAGCTTTCTTT CASSWGGINTEAFF
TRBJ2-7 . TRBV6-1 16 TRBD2 TGTGCCAGCAGTGAACCCCGACTAGCGGCCGCCTACGAGCAGTACTTC CASSEPRLAAAYEQYF
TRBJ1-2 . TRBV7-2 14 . TGTGCCAGCAGCCATCAGGGGAGCGATTATGGCTACACCTTC CASSHQGSDYGYTF
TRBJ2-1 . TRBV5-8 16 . TGTGCCAGCAGCTCACCATCTTATTCAGGGATGGGTGAGCAGTTCTTC CASSSPSYSGMGEQFF
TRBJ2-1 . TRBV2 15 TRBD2 TGTGCCAGCAGTGATATAGCGGGGGGGTACAGTGAGCAGTTCTTC CASSDIAGGYSEQFF
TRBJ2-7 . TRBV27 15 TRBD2 TGTGCCAGCAGTTCGAGACTAGCGGGGGGGTACGAGCAGTACTTC CASSSRLAGGYEQYF
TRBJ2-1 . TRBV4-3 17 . TGCGCCAGCAGCCAAGACGGACTATTCCTACGGATCGATGAGCAGTTCTTC CASSQDGLFLRIDEQFF
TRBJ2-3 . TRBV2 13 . TGTGCCAGCAGTGAAGCGCTTCAGAATACGCAGTATTTT CASSEALQNTQYF
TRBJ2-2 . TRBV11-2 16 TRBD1 TGTGCCAGCAGCGCAGCAGGGGGCGGGTTCGGAGGGGAGCTGTTTTTT CASSAAGGGFGGELFF
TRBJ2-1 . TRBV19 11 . TGTGCCAGTAGTATGAGGTTTGAGCAGTTCTTC CASSMRFEQFF
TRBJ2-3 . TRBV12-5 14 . TGTGCTAGTGGTTTGGGGACAGGCACAGATACGCAGTATTTT CASGLGTGTDTQYF
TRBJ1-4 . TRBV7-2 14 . TGTGCCAGCAGCTCCACGCGGGAGGGTGAAAAACTGTTTTTT CASSSTREGEKLFF
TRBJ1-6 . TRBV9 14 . TGTGCCAGCAGCGTAGTACAAGATAATTCACCCCCCCACTTT CASSVVQDNSPPHF
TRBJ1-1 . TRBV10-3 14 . TGTGCCATCAGTGAGGAAGGGGTACTAACTGAAGCTTTCTTT CAISEEGVLTEAFF
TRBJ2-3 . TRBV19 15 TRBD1 TGTGCCAGTAGTATGTTAGGGACAGGCACTGATACGCAGTATTTT CASSMLGTGTDTQYF
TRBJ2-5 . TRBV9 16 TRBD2 TGTGCCAGCAGCCAAGCGGGGACTAGCGGGGTAGGGACCCAGTACTTC CASSQAGTSGVGTQYF
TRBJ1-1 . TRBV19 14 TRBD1 TGTGCCACAGGTGGTGCAGGGGGAAACACTGAAGCTTTCTTT CATGGAGGNTEAFF
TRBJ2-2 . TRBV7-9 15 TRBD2 TGTGCCAGCAGCCTGGGACTAGCGGGCACCGGGGAGCTGTTTTTT CASSLGLAGTGELFF
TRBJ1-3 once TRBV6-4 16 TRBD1 TGTGCCAGCAGGGGACCCAGGGGGCGAACCGGAAACACCATATATTTT CASRGPRGRTGNTIYF
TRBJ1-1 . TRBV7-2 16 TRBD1 TGTGCCAGCAGCTTAGACCTCAGGGGGCTTGGCACTGAAGCTTTCTTT CASSLDLRGLGTEAFF
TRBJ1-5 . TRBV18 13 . TGTGCCAGCTCACCAGGGGGGGATCAGCCCCAGCATTTT CASSPGGDQPQHF
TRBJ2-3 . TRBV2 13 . TGTGCCAGCAGTACTATGAGTCGAGATACGCAGTATTTT CASSTMSRDTQYF
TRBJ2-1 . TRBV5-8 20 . TGTGCCAGCAGCTTGGCCATGGTCAGTATCCTTCCCCAACGGGTCAATGAGCAGTTCTTC CASSLAMVSILPQRVNEQFF
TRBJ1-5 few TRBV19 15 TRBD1 TGTGCCAGTAGTATCCTGGACAGGTTTATTCAGCCCCAGCATTTT CASSILDRFIQPQHF
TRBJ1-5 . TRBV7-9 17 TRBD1 TGTGCCAGCAGCTTAGCCGTCACAGGGGTAAGCAATCAGCCCCAGCATTTT CASSLAVTGVSNQPQHF
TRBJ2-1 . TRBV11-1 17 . TGTGCCAGCAGCTTAGCCCGGGGGCAGGGGGATCTCAATGAGCAGTTCTTC CASSLARGQGDLNEQFF
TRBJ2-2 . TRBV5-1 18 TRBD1 TGCGCCAGCTGGTCTTATGGTGCGAACAGGGGGGACACCGGGGAGCTGTTTTTT CASWSYGANRGDTGELFF
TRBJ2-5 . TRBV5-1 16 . TGCGCCAGCAGCTTGACCCCGGGGGGCCTCCAAGAGACCCAGTACTTC CASSLTPGGLQETQYF